The present T cell receptor beta chain was sequenced within a study of long-term antiretroviral therapy in people with HIV. On the study more broadly: The immediate-ART recommendation dates to 2015, and the earliest samples predate it by about a decade.

immunoSEQ v3.0 was run at survey level. The study targeted roughly 35,000-50,000 T-cell genomes per sample in sequencing. Libraries were prepared by immunoSEQ multiplex PCR; TCRdb keeps only in-frame clonotypes and omits some of them. The sample lists roughly 16,000 clones; over 70% were seen once. Specimens held about 0.95-10 million cryopreserved PBMC prior to DNA extraction. The receptor comes from a man aged 50 or older with HIV. The source was unsorted PBMCs, collected 0.3 years before starting antiretroviral therapy.

The CDR3 DNA is TGTGCCGCAGCCGGAACTACCTACAATGAGCAGTTCTTC. Translating gives CAAAGTTYNEQFF. V is TRBV10-3 and J is TRBJ2-1; D is undetermined. V shed 11 bases and J shed 2 bases, with 13 bases lying between them. There are 13 residues in the CDR3. Per the germline V gene, CDR1 is ENHRY and CDR2 is SYGVKD.